This T cell receptor beta chain was found in a study of blood T cell repertoires in COVID-19. Study details: T cells, B-cell-depleted T cells, or PBMCs supplied cDNA or gDNA.

One Seattle source followed patients from active infection through their disease course. The sample holds a few counts of this clone. The CDR3 totals 16 residues. V was shortened by 3 bases and J by 3 bases, with 15 bases between the two germline ends. Germline V lookup: CDR1 SGHTA, CDR2 FQGTGA. Sequencing used immunoSEQ multiplex PCR; TCRdb keeps in-frame clones, though not all of them. The sample consists of 120,000 or so clones, about 81% of them appearing once. This clonotype was obtained from a man between 25 and 39 years old with COVID-19, enrolled during active disease. Source material: peripheral blood. The chain carries TRBV7-3 and TRBJ2-1; perhaps TRBD2 as D (6 bases). The CDR3 loop is CASSLGLNMGYNEQFF. In nucleotides, the CDR3 is TGTGCCAGCAGCTTGGGACTGAATATGGGCTACAATGAGCAGTTCTTC. Based on the CDR3 plus reference TRBV7-3 and TRBJ2-1, the full variable domain is GAGVSQTPSNKVTEKGKYVELRCDPISGHTALYWYRQSLGQGPEFLIYFQGTGAADDSGLPNDRFFAVRPEGSVSTLKIQRTERGDSAVYLCASSLGLNMGYNEQFFGPGTRLTVL.